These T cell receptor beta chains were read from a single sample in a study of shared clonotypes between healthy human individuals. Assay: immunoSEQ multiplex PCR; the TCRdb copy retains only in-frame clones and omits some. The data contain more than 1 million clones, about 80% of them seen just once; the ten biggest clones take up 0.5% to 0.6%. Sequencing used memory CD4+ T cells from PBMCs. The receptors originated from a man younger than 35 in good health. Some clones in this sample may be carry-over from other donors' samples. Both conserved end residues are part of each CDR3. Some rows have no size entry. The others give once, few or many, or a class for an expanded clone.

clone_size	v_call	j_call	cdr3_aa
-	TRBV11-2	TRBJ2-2	CASSPGLAGVAGELFF
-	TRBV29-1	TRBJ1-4	CSGLRGLGEKLFF
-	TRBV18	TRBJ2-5	CASSLQGQETQYF
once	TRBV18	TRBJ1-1	CASSPTRGMNTEAFF
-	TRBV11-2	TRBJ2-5	CASRGLAGYQETQYF
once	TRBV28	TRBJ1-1	CASKRGRVTEAFF
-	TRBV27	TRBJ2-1	CARSSYNRGGRDEQFF
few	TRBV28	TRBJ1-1	CASSTPQRRMEAFF
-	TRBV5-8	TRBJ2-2	CASPRDTAAKITNTGELFF
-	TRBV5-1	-	CASSALSGYEQYF
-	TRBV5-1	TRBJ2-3	CASSLLFNDGDTQYF
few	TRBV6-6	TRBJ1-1	CASGRESEAFF
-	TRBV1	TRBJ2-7	CTSSQESSGSSYEQYF
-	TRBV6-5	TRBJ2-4	CASSSVLTGNIQYF
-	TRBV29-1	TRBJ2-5	CSVGGHTLGWETQYF
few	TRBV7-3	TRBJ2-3	CASSRTSGTDTQYF
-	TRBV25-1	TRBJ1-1	CASSAGGNTEAFF
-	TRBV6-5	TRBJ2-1	CANMTGYNEQFF
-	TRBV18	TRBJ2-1	CASSQGSNEQFF
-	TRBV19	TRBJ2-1	CASSPRLSGRDEQFF
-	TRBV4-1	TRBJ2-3	CASSQDYWPGGMERTDTQYF
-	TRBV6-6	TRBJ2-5	CASRTGLAKPQETQYF
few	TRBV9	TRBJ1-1	CASSGQGASTEAFF
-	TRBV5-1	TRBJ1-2	CASSTGDYLYGYTF
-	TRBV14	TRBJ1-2	CASSPGSRYGYTF
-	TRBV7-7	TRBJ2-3	CASSLGTADTQYF
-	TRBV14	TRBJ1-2	CASSQDLGDYGYTF
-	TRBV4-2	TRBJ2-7	CASSYDLPSGNSYEQYF
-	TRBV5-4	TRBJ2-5	CASSPPGPQETQYF
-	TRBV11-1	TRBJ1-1	CASSSPRPTGTEAFF
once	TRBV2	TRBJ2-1	CASSEYRTSGANEQFF
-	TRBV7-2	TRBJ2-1	CASGVHEQFF
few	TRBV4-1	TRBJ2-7	CASSQGAASGYYEQYF
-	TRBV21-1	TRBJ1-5	CASSKESNQPQHF
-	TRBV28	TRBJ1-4	CASSTSRNPGEKLFF
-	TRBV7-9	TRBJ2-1	CASSPLYGQWTSSNEQFF
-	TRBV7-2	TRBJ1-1	CASSLGGDTEAFF
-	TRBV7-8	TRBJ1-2	CASSLEGETAYGYTF
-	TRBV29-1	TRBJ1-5	CSVALGDNQPQHF
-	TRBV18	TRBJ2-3	CASSPQGATDTQYF
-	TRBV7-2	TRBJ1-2	CASSLGDRGRVYGYTF
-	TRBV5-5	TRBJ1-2	CASSLARNGYTF
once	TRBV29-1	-	CSARWGDSYEQYF
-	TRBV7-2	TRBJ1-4	CASSLGQGGNEKLFF
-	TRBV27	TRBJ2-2	CASSFLRTSGGRELFF
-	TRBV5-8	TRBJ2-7	CASSLGTALYEQYF
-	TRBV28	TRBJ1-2	CASLGTGANYGYTF
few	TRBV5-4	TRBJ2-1	CASSLGQTRYNEQFF
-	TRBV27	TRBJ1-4	CASSLSQDIRQQLFF
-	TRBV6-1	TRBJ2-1	CASSEAKGQGSYNEQFF
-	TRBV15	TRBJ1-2	CATSPRPAYGYTF